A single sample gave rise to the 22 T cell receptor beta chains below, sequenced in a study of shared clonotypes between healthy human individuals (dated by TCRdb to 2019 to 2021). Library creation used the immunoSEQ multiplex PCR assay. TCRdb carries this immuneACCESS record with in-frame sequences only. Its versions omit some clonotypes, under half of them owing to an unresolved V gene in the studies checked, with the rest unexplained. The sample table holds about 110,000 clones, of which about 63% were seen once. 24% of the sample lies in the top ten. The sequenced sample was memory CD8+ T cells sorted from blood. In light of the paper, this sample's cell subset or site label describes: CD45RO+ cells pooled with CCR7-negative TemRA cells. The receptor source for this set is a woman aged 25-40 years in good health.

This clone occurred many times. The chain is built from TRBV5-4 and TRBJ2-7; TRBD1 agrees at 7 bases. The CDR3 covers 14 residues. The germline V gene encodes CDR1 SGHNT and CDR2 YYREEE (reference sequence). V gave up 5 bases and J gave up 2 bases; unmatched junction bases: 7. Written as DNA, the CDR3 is TGTGCCAGCAGGCCCGGACAGGATCCCTACGAGCAGTACTTC. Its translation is CASRPGQDPYEQYF.

In DNA, the CDR3 is TGTGCCAGCCCACCCCCTACGGCAGGGATCCTCAATGAGCAGTTCTTC. Translated, it gives CASPPPTAGILNEQFF. V and J are TRBV7-9 and TRBJ2-1; a possible D gene is TRBD1 (5 bases). Trimming pared 8 bases from V and 6 bases from J, leaving 23 bases between. The CDR3 has 16 amino acids. Germline loops: CDR1 SEHNR, CDR2 FQNEAQ (reference sequence). Complete variable domain (other parts from reference TRBV7-9 and TRBJ2-1): DTGVSQNPRHKITKRGQNVTFRCDPISEHNRLYWYRQTLGQGPEFLTYFQNEAQLEKSRLLSDRFSAERPKGSFSTLEIQRTEQGDSAMYLCASPPPTAGILNEQFFGPGTRLTVL.

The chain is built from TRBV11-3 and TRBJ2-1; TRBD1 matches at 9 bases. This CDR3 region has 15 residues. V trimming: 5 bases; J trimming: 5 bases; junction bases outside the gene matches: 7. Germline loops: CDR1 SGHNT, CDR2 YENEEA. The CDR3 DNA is TGTGCCAGCAGCCGGGGACAGGGAATCAACAATGAGCAGTTCTTC. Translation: CASSRGQGINNEQFF.

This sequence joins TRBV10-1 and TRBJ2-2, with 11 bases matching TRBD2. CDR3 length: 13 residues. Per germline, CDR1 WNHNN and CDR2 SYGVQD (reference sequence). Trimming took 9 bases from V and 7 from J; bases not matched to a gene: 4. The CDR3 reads CASSGRAHGELFF. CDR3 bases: TGCGCCAGTAGCGGGAGGGCCCACGGGGAGCTGTTTTTT.

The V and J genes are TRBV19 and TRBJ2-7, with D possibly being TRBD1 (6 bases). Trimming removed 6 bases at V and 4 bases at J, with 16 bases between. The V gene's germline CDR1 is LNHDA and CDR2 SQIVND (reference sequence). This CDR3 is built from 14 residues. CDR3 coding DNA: TGTGCCAGTAGGGCCCGGGACAAATTTTACGAGCAGTACTTC. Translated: CASRARDKFYEQYF.

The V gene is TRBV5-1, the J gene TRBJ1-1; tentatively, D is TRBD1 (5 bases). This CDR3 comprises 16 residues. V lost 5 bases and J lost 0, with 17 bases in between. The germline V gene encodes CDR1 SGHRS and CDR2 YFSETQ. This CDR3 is CASSWGSPGVNTEAFF. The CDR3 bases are TGCGCCAGCAGTTGGGGGTCTCCTGGGGTGAACACTGAAGCTTTCTTT.

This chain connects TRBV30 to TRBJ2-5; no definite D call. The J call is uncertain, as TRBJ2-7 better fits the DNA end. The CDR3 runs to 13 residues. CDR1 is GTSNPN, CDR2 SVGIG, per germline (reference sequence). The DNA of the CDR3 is TGTGCCTGGAGTCTGGGAAGCTCCTACGAGCAGTACTTC. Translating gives CAWSLGSSYEQYF.

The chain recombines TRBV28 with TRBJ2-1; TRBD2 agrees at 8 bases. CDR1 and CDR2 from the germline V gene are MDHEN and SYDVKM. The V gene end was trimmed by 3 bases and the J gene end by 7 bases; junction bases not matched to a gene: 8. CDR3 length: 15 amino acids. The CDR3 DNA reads TGTGCCAGCAGTTTTAGGGTTAGCGGGATAAATGAGCAGTTCTTC. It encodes CASSFRVSGINEQFF.

CDR3 region: CASSSGTQGTEAFF. As DNA, the CDR3 is TGTGCCAGCAGCTCCGGGACCCAGGGAACTGAAGCTTTCTTT. V gene TRBV11-2 combines with J gene TRBJ1-1; perhaps TRBD1 as D (5 bases). V was shortened by 4 bases and J by 5 bases, with 14 bases between the two germline ends. The germline V gene has CDR1 SGHAT and CDR2 FQNNGV. The CDR3 consists of 14 residues.

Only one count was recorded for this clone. CDR3 amino acids: CATVGVEGETQYF. The CDR3 bases are TGCGCCACCGTTGGGGTGGAAGGAGAGACCCAGTACTTC. The V gene is TRBV5-1, the J gene TRBJ2-5; D call uncertain. Trimming took off 9 bases at V and 4 bases at J, with 16 bases between the two ends. The germline gives CDR1 SGHRS, CDR2 YFSETQ. CDR3 size: 13 residues. The full variable domain, completed using reference TRBV5-1 and TRBJ2-5, is KAGVTQTPRYLIKTRGQQVTLSCSPISGHRSVSWYQQTPGQGLQFLFEYFSETQRNKGNFPGRFSGRQFSNSRSEMNVSTLELGDSALYLCATVGVEGETQYFGPGTRLLVL.

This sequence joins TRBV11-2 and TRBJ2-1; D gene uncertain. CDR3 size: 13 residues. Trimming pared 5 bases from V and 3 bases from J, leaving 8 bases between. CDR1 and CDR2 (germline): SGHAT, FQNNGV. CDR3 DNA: TGTGCCAGCAGCGGGAAAAGCTACAATGAGCAGTTCTTC. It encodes CASSGKSYNEQFF.

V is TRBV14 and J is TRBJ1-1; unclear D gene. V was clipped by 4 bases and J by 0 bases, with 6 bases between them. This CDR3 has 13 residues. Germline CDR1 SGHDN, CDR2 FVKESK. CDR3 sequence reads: CASSLLMNTEAFF. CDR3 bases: TGTGCCAGCAGCCTTCTTATGAACACTGAAGCTTTCTTT.

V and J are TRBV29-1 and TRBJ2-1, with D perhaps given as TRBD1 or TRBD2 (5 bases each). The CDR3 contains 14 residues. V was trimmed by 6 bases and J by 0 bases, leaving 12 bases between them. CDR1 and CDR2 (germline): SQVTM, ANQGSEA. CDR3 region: CSVAGTSSYNEQFF. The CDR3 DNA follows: TGCAGCGTCGCCGGGACCTCCTCCTACAATGAGCAGTTCTTC.

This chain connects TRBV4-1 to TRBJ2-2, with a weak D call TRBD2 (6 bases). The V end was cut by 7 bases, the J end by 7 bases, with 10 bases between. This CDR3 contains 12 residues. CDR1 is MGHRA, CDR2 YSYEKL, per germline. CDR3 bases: TGCGCCAGCATGGTGCGGGGCGGGGAGCTGTTTTTT. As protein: CASMVRGGELFF.

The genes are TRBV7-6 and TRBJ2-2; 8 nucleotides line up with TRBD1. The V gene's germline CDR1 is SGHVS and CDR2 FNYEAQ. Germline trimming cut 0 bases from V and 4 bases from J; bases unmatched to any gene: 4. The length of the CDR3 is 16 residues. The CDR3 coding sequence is TGTGCCAGCAGCTTAGCGGAGACAGGGGTCACCGGGGAGCTGTTTTTT. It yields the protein CASSLAETGVTGELFF.

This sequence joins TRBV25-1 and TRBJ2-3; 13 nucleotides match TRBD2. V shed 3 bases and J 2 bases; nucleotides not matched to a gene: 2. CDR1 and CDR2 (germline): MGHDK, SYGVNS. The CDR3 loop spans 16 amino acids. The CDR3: CASSDGTSGTTDTQYF. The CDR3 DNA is TGTGCCAGCAGTGACGGGACTAGCGGGACCACAGATACGCAGTATTTT.

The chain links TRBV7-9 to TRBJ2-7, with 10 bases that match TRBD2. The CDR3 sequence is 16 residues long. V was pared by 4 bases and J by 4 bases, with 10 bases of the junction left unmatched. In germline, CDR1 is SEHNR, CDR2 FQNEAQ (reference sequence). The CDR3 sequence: CASSSPWPSGSYEQYF. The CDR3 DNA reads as TGTGCCAGCAGCTCTCCCTGGCCTAGCGGGAGTTACGAGCAGTACTTC.

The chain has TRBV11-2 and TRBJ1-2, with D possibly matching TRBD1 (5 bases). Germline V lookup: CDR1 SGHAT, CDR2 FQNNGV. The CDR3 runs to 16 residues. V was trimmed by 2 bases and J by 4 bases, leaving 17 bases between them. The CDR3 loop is CASSLRDRGSAYGYTF. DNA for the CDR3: TGTGCCAGCAGCTTAAGGGACCGGGGGTCAGCCTATGGCTACACCTTC.

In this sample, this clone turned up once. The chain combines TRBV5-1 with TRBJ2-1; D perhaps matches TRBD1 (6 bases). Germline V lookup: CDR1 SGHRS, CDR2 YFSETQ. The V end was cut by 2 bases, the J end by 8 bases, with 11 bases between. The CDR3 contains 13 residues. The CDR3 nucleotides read TGCGCCAGCAGCTTCACAGGGATGGATGAGCAGTTCTTC. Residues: CASSFTGMDEQFF.

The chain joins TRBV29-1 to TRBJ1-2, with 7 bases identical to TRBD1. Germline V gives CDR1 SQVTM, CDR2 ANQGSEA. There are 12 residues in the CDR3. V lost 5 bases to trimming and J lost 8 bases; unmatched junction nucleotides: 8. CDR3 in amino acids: CSVLDRVGGYTF. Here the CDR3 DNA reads TGCAGCGTTTTAGACAGGGTCGGAGGCTACACCTTC.

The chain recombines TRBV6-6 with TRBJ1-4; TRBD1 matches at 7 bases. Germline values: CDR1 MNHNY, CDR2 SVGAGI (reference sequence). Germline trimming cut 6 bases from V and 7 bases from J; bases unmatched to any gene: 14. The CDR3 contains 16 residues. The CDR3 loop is CASSRRQGGWGEKLFF. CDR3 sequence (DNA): TGTGCCAGCAGCCGACGACAGGGAGGGTGGGGTGAAAAACTGTTTTTT.

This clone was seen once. The CDR3 DNA follows: TGTGCCAGCAGCGCCACCTACGAACCACCCCTCCACTTT. Protein sequence: CASSATYEPPLHF. V gene TRBV7-9 combines with J gene TRBJ1-6; no definite D call. The germline gives CDR1 SEHNR, CDR2 FQNEAQ (reference sequence). V gave up 5 bases and J gave up 11 bases, with 13 bases separating them. The CDR3 is 13 amino acids.